This T cell receptor (beta chain) is from a study of graft-versus-host responses after intestinal transplantation. Study overall: The recipients all started with anti-thymocyte globulin induction and then took tacrolimus and steroids for three to four years. Study-wide points: Allografts of one patient group, those with graft-donor T cell macrochimerism, had high graft-versus-host to host-versus-graft clonal ratios.

Remarks on this clone: What it binds is unknown.

Graft tissue was processed to release intraepithelial and lamina propria lymphocytes. The CDR3 has 14 amino acids. CDR1 and CDR2 (germline): SNHLY, FYNNEI. V was cut by 10 bases and J by 2 bases, with 14 bases left in between. Sequenced by immunoSEQ multiplex PCR; TCRdb stores in-frame clones only, minus some. The table shows under 75,000 clones, with 89% occurring only once. The clonotype originates from a human patient who received an intestinal transplant, so some T cells may come from the graft donor. The chain joins TRBV2 to TRBJ2-2, with D possibly matching TRBD2 (7 bases). Material: ileum tissue, obtained more than 350 days after transplant. CDR3 amino acids: CATSRGGNTGELFF. For the CDR3, the DNA is TGTGCCACGTCAAGGGGGGGCAACACCGGGGAGCTGTTTTTT.